The 5 T cell receptor beta chains in this list originate from one sample, sequenced in a study of blood T cell repertoires in COVID-19. The table came from immunoSEQ multiplex PCR; TCRdb's copy has only in-frame clones and leaves some out. The sample shows a few hundred thousand clones, more than 75% of them seen only once. The sequencing input was PBMCs or T cells enriched from blood (not recorded which). The receptors come from a man aged 25 to 45 in a cohort exposed to, infected with or recovered from COVID-19 (not recorded which).

The V and J genes are TRBV2 and TRBJ2-5, with D possibly being TRBD2 (5 bases). The CDR3 contains 12 residues. Germline V gene lookup returns CDR1 SNHLY and CDR2 FYNNEI. Trimming cost V 2 bases and J 4 bases, with 5 bases left between them. In DNA, the CDR3 is TGTGCCAGCAGTGAACGGGGAGAGACCCAGTACTTC. It specifies CASSERGETQYF. Full variable domain (missing parts from reference TRBV2 and TRBJ2-5): EPEVTQTPSHQVTQMGQEVILRCVPISNHLYFYWYRQILGQKVEFLVSFYNNEISEKSEIFDDQFSVERPDGSNFTLKIRSTKLEDSAMYFCASSERGETQYFGPGTRLLVL.

The chain uses TRBV29-1 and TRBJ1-5; D uncertain. Between the trimmed V and J ends, which lost 4 bases and 8 bases, there was a span of 12 bases. Per the germline V gene, CDR1 is SQVTM and CDR2 is ANQGSEA. The CDR3 totals 12 residues. CDR3 DNA sequence: TGCAGCGTTGGTGAGGGCCGGGAGCCCCAGCATTTT. Amino acids: CSVGEGREPQHF.

J is TRBJ1-2 and V is TRBV5-4, with D perhaps matching TRBD1 (6 bases). Germline V gives CDR1 SGHNT, CDR2 YYREEE (reference sequence). This CDR3 is 14 amino acids long. The V end lost 0 bases, the J end lost 8 bases, and 14 bases lay between the germline ends. The CDR3, as DNA: TGTGCCAGCAGCTTGGGGTCAAACAGGGACGGCTACACCTTC. Residues: CASSLGSNRDGYTF.

The CDR3 bases are TGCGCCAGCAGCTTGGGTCTTGGAGGTGGGGAGCTGTTTTTT. Translated: CASSLGLGGGELFF. The chain combines TRBV5-1 with TRBJ2-2; a possible D gene is TRBD2 (5 bases). Germline lookup yields CDR1 SGHRS and CDR2 YFSETQ. The CDR3 runs 14 residues. Trimming cost V 0 bases and J 8 bases, with 11 bases left between them.

With respect to this clone: This may arise from a read error, as a much more abundant clone is one base away. This chain links TRBV7-2 with TRBJ1-1, with TRBD1 as a possible D gene (5 bases). The germline gives CDR1 SGHTA, CDR2 FQGNSA. V was shortened by 5 bases and J by 4 bases, with 11 bases between the two germline ends. The CDR3 totals 13 residues. CDR3 sequence reads: CASSRGSGTEAFF. The CDR3 coding sequence is TGTGCCAGCAGCAGGGGTTCGGGCACTGAAGCTTTCTTT.